The clone carrying this T cell receptor beta chain has a handful of counts. The antigen is not known. Both iRepertoire HTBI primers and Arm-PCR of CDR3 regions were used to build the TCR beta libraries. TCRdb re-called the multiplex PCR reads through MiXCR, storing one row per CDR3 protein. The sample gives fewer than 500,000 distinct CDR3 sequences, about 16% of which show up once; 12% is in the top ten. The CDR3 consists of 16 residues. Deletions cut 1 base from V and 7 bases from J, with 17 bases between. Germline V gene data show CDR1 as DFQATT and CDR2 as SNEGSKA (reference sequence). The time point is: newly diagnosed GD, antithyroid drugs for less than 3 months. Preparation of the TCR library used RNA extracted from PBMCs. This entry is derived from a study of regulatory T cells in long-lasting Graves disease. General study findings and limits: TRBV28 was favored in persistent disease, as were TRBJ1-2 and TRBJ2-5.

The same sample was also studied in work on T cells in Graves' hyperthyroidism and ophthalmopathy. That study reports: The patients, who ranged from 18 to 65 in age, presented with newly diagnosed hyperthyroidism lasting under 2 months.

The genes are TRBV20-1 and TRBJ1-6; a possible D gene is TRBD1 (5 bases). The clonotype originates from a man aged 40-55 years with Graves disease. The sample was peripheral blood mononuclear cells (PBMCs), taken at new diagnosis, from a patient treated with antithyroid drugs. CDR3: CSARAGNSGGNSPLHF. CDR3 DNA: TGCAGTGCTAGAGCCGGAAATTCGGGGGGAAATTCACCCCTCCACTTT.